This T cell receptor (beta chain) is drawn from a study of blood T cell repertoires in COVID-19. Study summary: From the United States, Italy and Spain came samples of acute and convalescent COVID-19.

Germline assignment: CDR1 SGHRS and CDR2 YFSETQ. The CDR3 is made up of 14 amino acids. The J segment lost 3 bases and the V segment lost 7 bases, leaving 9 bases of the junction unmatched. Authors' processing steps: By means of reference gene primer amplification, nucleated cell counts were estimated. The method was immunoSEQ multiplex PCR; TCRdb's version includes in-frame clones alone and lacks a portion of them. Clonal size and the V and J genes are those of that table, whereas D and trimming came from the DNA. This sample carries under 300,000 clones, 82% of them seen once, and the ten largest clones take 4% to 6%.

Material: peripheral blood. The receptor was derived from a woman older than 75 with active or convalescent COVID-19. The V gene is TRBV5-1, the J gene TRBJ2-7; TRBD1 agrees at 8 bases. The CDR3 sequence: CASGPGGLIYEQYF. CDR3 sequence (DNA): TGCGCCAGCGGGCCAGGGGGCCTCATCTACGAGCAGTACTTC.